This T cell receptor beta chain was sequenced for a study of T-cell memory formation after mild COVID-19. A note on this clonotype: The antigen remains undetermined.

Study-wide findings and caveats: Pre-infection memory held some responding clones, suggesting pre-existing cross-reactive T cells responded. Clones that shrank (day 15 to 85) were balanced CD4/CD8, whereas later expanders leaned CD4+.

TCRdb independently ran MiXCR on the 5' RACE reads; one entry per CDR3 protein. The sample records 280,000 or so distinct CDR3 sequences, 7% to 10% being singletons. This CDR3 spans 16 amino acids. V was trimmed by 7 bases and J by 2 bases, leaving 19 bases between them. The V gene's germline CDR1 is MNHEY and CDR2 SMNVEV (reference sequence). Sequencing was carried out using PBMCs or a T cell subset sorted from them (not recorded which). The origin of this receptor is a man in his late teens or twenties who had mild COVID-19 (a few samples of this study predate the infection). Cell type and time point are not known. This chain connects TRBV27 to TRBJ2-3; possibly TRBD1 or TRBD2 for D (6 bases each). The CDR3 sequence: CASIGGFGSSTDTQYF. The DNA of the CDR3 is TGTGCCAGCATAGGGGGTTTCGGGAGTTCCACAGATACGCAGTATTTT.